Detailed here is one T cell receptor (beta chain). This specimen comes from a study of cytomegalovirus exposure and HLA in healthy donors. PCR amplification relied on 60 Vbeta primers (plus 13 Jbeta primers). Method: immunoSEQ multiplex PCR; TCRdb's copy keeps in-frame clones and lacks some. This sample has 150,000 to 250,000 clones; 70% to 85% occur once, and the top ten carry roughly 0.095%. Germline V gene data show CDR1 as LNHDA and CDR2 as SQIVND (reference sequence). This CDR3 has 15 amino acids. V gave up 5 bases and J gave up 4 bases; unmatched junction bases: 10. This sequence originates from a boy aged 2 to 9 in good health and CMV-seronegative. The sequenced material came from PBMCs. V gene TRBV19 combines with J gene TRBJ1-2, with TRBD1 matching over 7 bases. This CDR3 is CASSLSGQPTYGYTF. For the CDR3, the DNA is TGTGCCAGTAGTCTATCGGGACAGCCTACCTATGGCTACACCTTC.